What follows are 17 T cell receptor beta chains derived from one specimen sequenced in a study of OX40 agonist ivuxolimab in advanced cancers. Repertoires were generated with immunoSEQ multiplex PCR, while TCRdb's copy carries only in-frame clones and drops some. The sample lists 45,000 to 65,000 clones; 75% to 90% were seen once. The sequencing here drew on CD4+ or CD8+ T cells sorted from blood, taken in a trial of the OX40 agonist ivuxolimab. These receptors were obtained from an adult with an advanced solid tumor such as melanoma, head and neck, liver or kidney cancer.

The genes are TRBV7-2 and TRBJ1-2; 7 nucleotides match TRBD1. The CDR3 consists of 15 residues. Germline CDR1 reads SGHTA; CDR2 reads FQGNSA. J was trimmed by 2 bases and V by 2 bases; bases with no gene match: 5. The CDR3 sequence is CASSLSTGMNYGYTF. As DNA, the CDR3 is TGTGCCAGCAGCTTATCGACAGGGATGAACTATGGCTACACCTTC.

J is TRBJ1-2 and V is TRBV5-4; D may be TRBD1 (6 bases). V lost 0 bases, J lost 4 bases, and 7 bases lay in between. There are 13 residues in the CDR3. Germline CDR1 SGHNT, CDR2 YYREEE (reference sequence). CDR3: CASSLGQVYGYTF. The DNA of the CDR3 is TGTGCCAGCAGCTTGGGACAGGTCTATGGCTACACCTTC.

This sequence joins TRBV7-2 and TRBJ1-1; TRBD1 matches 9 bases. V shed 5 bases and J 2 bases; nucleotides not matched to a gene: 6. Germline V lookup: CDR1 SGHTA, CDR2 FQGNSA. The CDR3 is made up of 15 amino acids. The CDR3 is CASSPRDRANTEAFF. The DNA of the CDR3 is TGTGCCAGCAGCCCCCGGGACAGGGCTAACACTGAAGCTTTCTTT.

The rearrangement joins TRBV18 to TRBJ2-1; tentative D call: TRBD2 (5 bases). The V gene lost 5 bases and the J gene lost 2 bases, with 16 bases spanning the gap. The CDR3 covers 16 residues. Per the germline V gene, CDR1 is KGHSH and CDR2 is LQKENI. The CDR3 DNA follows: TGTGCCAGCTCAACGAACTGGGAGTCTGCCTACAATGAGCAGTTCTTC. As protein: CASSTNWESAYNEQFF.

A note on this clone: A much larger clone differs by one base, so this may be a read error. Within the sample, other DNA sequences also encode this same CDR3. CDR3 loop: CASSSNRGARYF. The CDR3 DNA reads as TGTGCCAGCAGCTCGAATCGAGGGGCGCGGTACTTC. The J gene is TRBJ2-7, the V gene TRBV5-5; D is tentatively TRBD1 or TRBD2 (5 bases each). This CDR3 has 12 residues. The V end was cut by 3 bases, the J end by 12 bases, with 16 bases between. From germline, CDR1 is SGHKS and CDR2 YYEKEE (reference sequence).

The J gene is TRBJ1-2, the V gene TRBV11-3; tentative D call: TRBD1 (6 bases). Germline lookup yields CDR1 SGHNT and CDR2 YENEEA. CDR3 length: 16 residues. Trimming removed 4 bases at V and 4 bases at J, with 19 bases between. The CDR3 protein is CASSYRGRGRPYGYTF. The CDR3 bases are TGTGCCAGCAGCTACCGGGGTCGGGGGCGTCCCTATGGCTACACCTTC.

Note on this clone: Other nucleotide sequences from this sample produce the same CDR3. The genes are TRBV7-9 and TRBJ2-7; 14 bases align to TRBD2. Germline assignment: CDR1 SEHNR and CDR2 FQNEAQ (reference sequence). Trimming cost V 5 bases and J 7 bases; bases outside gene matches: 7. The CDR3 runs to 15 residues. CDR3 sequence: CASSLGTSGGREQYF. The CDR3 bases are TGTGCCAGCAGCCTGGGGACTAGCGGGGGTCGGGAGCAGTACTTC. Using reference TRBV7-9 and TRBJ2-7 for the parts outside the CDR3, the full variable domain is DTGVSQNPRHKITKRGQNVTFRCDPISEHNRLYWYRQTLGQGPEFLTYFQNEAQLEKSRLLSDRFSAERPKGSFSTLEIQRTEQGDSAMYLCASSLGTSGGREQYFGPGTRLTVT.

The rearrangement joins TRBV5-1 to TRBJ1-1; 9 bases map to TRBD1. This CDR3 has 16 residues. Germline CDR1 SGHRS, CDR2 YFSETQ. After removal of 2 bases from V and 4 bases from J, the junction contained 9 bases not matched to a gene. The CDR3 protein is CASSLSGQGRSTEAFF. CDR3 coding DNA: TGCGCCAGCAGCTTATCAGGACAGGGGCGGAGCACTGAAGCTTTCTTT.

The chain couples TRBV21-1 to TRBJ2-7; the DNA was not compared with TRBD1, the D call given in the table. TRBV21-1 is annotated as a pseudogene. The CDR3 covers 15 residues. As DNA, the CDR3 is TGTGCCAGCAGCAATCAGGGGACCTACTCCTACGAGCAGTACTTC. Translation gives CASSNQGTYSYEQYF.

V is TRBV5-1 and J is TRBJ2-7; D not resolved. Germline CDR1 and CDR2: SGHRS and YFSETQ. The CDR3 contains 13 residues. The ends were cut back, 0 bases at V and 7 bases at J, with 11 bases in the middle. The CDR3 here is CASSLGGVREQYF. CDR3 sequence (DNA): TGCGCCAGCAGCTTGGGCGGCGTTAGGGAGCAGTACTTC. Full variable domain (outside the CDR3, taken from reference TRBV5-1 and TRBJ2-7): KAGVTQTPRYLIKTRGQQVTLSCSPISGHRSVSWYQQTPGQGLQFLFEYFSETQRNKGNFPGRFSGRQFSNSRSEMNVSTLELGDSALYLCASSLGGVREQYFGPGTRLTVT.

The chain recombines TRBV11-1 with TRBJ2-7; D may match TRBD1 or TRBD2 (5 bases each). V was cut by 5 bases and J by 2 bases, with 13 bases left in between. Germline-derived CDR1 and CDR2 are SGHAT and FQDESV (reference sequence). There are 14 residues in the CDR3. The CDR3 nucleotides read TGTGCCAGCAGCCCTTCGGGACGTACCTACGAGCAGTACTTC. Translation gives CASSPSGRTYEQYF.

The chain joins TRBV18 to TRBJ2-7; 8 positions agree with TRBD1. V shed 3 bases and J 2 bases; nucleotides not matched to a gene: 3. CDR1 is KGHSH and CDR2 is LQKENI in the germline V gene. The CDR3 length is 14 residues. The CDR3 nucleotides are TGTGCCAGCTCACCGGGACAGGCCACCTACGAGCAGTACTTC. This sequence encodes CASSPGQATYEQYF.

The rearrangement joins TRBV7-9 to TRBJ1-2; 10 bases line up with TRBD1. The CDR3 covers 14 residues. Germline CDR1 and CDR2: SEHNR and FQNEAQ (reference sequence). V was pared by 5 bases and J by 13 bases, with 13 bases of the junction left unmatched. The CDR3 DNA sequence: TGTGCCAGCAGCCAAGGGGGGGACAGGGGACGCTGCACCTTC. Amino acid sequence: CASSQGGDRGRCTF.

The genes are TRBV6-5 and TRBJ1-6; D is unresolved. With 1 base removed from V and 3 bases from J, the gap between germline ends came to 10 bases. This CDR3 region has 16 residues. Per germline, CDR1 MNHEY and CDR2 SVGAGI. CDR3 protein: CASSYYEDDYNSPLHF. Here the CDR3 DNA reads TGTGCCAGCAGTTACTATGAGGACGACTATAATTCACCCCTCCACTTT.

A remark on this clone: Relative to the germline gene, one junction end is altered; a read error may explain this. This chain connects TRBV5-8 to TRBJ2-7; no definite D call. CDR3 length: 13 amino acids. Germline V gives CDR1 SGHTS, CDR2 YDEGEE. CDR3 nucleotides: TGTGCCAGCAGCTCAGCCTTTAGGGAAGACTGTGACTTC. This sequence encodes CASSSAFREDCDF.

The rearrangement links TRBV5-1 to TRBJ2-2, with TRBD1 matching over 7 bases. From germline, CDR1 is SGHRS and CDR2 YFSETQ. Trimming removed 0 bases from V and 4 bases from J; junction bases left unmatched: 3. The CDR3 sequence is 15 residues long. CDR3 DNA sequence: TGCGCCAGCAGCTTGGAGGCAGGGGGCACCGGGGAGCTGTTTTTT. It specifies CASSLEAGGTGELFF. The entire variable domain, with the rest obtained from reference TRBV5-1 and TRBJ2-2, is as follows: KAGVTQTPRYLIKTRGQQVTLSCSPISGHRSVSWYQQTPGQGLQFLFEYFSETQRNKGNFPGRFSGRQFSNSRSEMNVSTLELGDSALYLCASSLEAGGTGELFFGEGSRLTVL.

The genes are TRBV7-2 and TRBJ2-3; 8 bases line up with TRBD1. Trimming took 5 bases from V and 1 from J; bases not matched to a gene: 8. CDR1 is SGHTA and CDR2 is FQGNSA in the germline V gene. The CDR3 is 16 residues long. CDR3 nucleotide sequence: TGTGCCAGCAGCCCACGAGACAGGGGCCGCACAGATACGCAGTATTTT. Translation: CASSPRDRGRTDTQYF.